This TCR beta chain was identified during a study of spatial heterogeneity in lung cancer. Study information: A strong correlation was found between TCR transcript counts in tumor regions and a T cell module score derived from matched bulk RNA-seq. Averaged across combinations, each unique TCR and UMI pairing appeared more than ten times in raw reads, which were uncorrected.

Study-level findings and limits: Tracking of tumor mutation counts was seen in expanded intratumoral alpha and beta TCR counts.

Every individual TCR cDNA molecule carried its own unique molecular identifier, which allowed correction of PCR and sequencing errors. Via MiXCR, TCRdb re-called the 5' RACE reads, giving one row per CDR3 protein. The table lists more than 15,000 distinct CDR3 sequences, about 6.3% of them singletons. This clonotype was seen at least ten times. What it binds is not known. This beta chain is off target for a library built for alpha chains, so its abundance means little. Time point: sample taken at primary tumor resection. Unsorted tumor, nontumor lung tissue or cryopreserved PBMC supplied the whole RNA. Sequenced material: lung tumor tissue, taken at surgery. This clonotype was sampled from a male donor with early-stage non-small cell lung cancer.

DNA for the CDR3: TGTGCCACCAGCAGAGATAAGGTCTCGACGGACACTGAAGCTTTCTTT. This translates into CATSRDKVSTDTEAFF. J is TRBJ1-1 and V is TRBV15; no firm D call. The CDR3 is made up of 16 amino acids. Germline loops: CDR1 LNHNV, CDR2 YYDKDF (reference sequence). The ends were cut back, 0 bases at V and 3 bases at J, with 14 bases in the middle.